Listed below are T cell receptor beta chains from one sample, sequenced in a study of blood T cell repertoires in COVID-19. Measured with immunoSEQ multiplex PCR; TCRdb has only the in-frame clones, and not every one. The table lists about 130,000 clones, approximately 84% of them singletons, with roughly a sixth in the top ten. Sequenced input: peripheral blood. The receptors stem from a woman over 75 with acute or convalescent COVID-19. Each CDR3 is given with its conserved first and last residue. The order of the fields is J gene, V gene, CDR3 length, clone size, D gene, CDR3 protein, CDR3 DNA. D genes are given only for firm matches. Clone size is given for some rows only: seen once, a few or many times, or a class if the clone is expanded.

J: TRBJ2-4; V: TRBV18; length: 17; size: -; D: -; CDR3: CASSPGRDWVAKNIQYF; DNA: TGTGCCAGCTCACCAGGCCGGGACTGGGTAGCCAAAAACATTCAGTACTTC
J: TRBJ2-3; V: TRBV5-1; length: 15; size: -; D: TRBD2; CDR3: CASSLALAGADTQYF; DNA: TGCGCCAGCAGCTTGGCCCTAGCGGGAGCAGATACGCAGTATTTT
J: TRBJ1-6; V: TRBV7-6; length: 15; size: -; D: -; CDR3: CASSTRGDLASPLHF; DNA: TGTGCCAGCAGCACCCGGGGGGACTTGGCTTCACCCCTCCACTTT
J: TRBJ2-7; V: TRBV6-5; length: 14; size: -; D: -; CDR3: CASRVDRPTYEQYF; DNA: TGTGCCAGCAGGGTAGACAGGCCCACCTACGAGCAGTACTTC
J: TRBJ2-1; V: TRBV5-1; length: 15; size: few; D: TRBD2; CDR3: CASSLTSGSTGEQFF; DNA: TGCGCCAGCAGCTTGACTAGCGGGAGTACTGGTGAGCAGTTCTTC
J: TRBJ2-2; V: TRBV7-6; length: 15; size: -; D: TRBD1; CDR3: CASSPGTVNTGELFF; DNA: TGTGCCAGCAGCCCCGGGACAGTGAACACCGGGGAGCTGTTTTTT
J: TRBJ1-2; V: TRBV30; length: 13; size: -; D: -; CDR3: CAWSEGPNYGYTF; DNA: TGTGCCTGGAGTGAGGGGCCTAACTATGGCTACACCTTC
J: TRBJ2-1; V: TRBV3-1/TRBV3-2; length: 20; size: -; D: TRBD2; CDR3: CASSHSGGLAGVGSYNEQFF; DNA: TGTGCCAGCAGCCATTCCGGGGGACTAGCGGGAGTAGGCTCCTACAATGAGCAGTTCTTC
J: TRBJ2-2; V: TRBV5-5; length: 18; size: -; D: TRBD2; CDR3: CASSLEVAGKGRTGELFF; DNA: TGTGCCAGCAGCTTGGAAGTAGCGGGAAAGGGTCGGACCGGGGAGCTGTTTTTT
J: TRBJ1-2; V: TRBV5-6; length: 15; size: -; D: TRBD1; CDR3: CASSSDDRGPGGYTF; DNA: TGTGCCAGCAGCTCTGATGACAGGGGGCCTGGAGGCTACACCTTC
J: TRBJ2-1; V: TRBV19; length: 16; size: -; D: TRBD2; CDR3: CASSIRREAWVNEQFF; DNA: TGTGCCAGTAGTATCCGGCGGGAGGCTTGGGTAAATGAGCAGTTCTTC
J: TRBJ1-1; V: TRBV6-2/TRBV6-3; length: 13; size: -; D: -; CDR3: CASSYSKQSEAFF; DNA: TGTGCCAGCAGTTACTCGAAACAGAGTGAAGCTTTCTTT
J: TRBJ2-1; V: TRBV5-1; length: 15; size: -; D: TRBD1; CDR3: CASSFRDSSYNEQFF; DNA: TGCGCCAGCAGCTTCCGGGACAGCTCCTACAATGAGCAGTTCTTC
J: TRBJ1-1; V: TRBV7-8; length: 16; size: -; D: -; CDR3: CASSLGADTMNTEAFF; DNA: TGTGCCAGCAGCTTAGGCGCAGATACTATGAACACTGAAGCTTTCTTT
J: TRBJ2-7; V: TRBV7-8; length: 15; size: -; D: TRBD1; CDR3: CASSLARQGLYEQYF; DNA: TGTGCCAGCAGCTTAGCCCGACAGGGGCTCTACGAGCAGTACTTC
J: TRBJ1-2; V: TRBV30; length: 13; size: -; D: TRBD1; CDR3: CAWSQNRGSGYTF; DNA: TGTGCCTGGAGTCAAAACAGGGGGTCGGGCTACACCTTC
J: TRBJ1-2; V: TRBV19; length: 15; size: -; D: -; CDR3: CASSPARTANYGYTF; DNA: TGTGCCAGTAGTCCGGCCCGAACAGCTAACTATGGCTACACCTTC
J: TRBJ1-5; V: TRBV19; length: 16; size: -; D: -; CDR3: CASSKGGAAQNQPQHF; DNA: TGTGCCAGTAGTAAAGGGGGGGCGGCTCAAAATCAGCCCCAGCATTTT
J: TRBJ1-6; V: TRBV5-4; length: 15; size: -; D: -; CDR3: CASSLEQGYNSPLHF; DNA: TGTGCCAGCAGCTTGGAGCAGGGTTATAATTCACCCCTCCACTTT
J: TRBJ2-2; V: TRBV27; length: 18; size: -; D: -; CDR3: CASSFLGQGTPNTGELFF; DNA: TGTGCCAGCAGTTTCTTAGGGCAGGGGACCCCGAACACCGGGGAGCTGTTTTTT
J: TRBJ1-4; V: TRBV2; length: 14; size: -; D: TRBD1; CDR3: CASRLTGSNEKLFF; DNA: TGTGCCAGCAGATTGACAGGGAGTAATGAAAAACTGTTTTTT
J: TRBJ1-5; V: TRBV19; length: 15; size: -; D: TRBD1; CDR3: CASSDRGRRNQPQHF; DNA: TGTGCCAGCTCGGACAGGGGGCGTCGAAATCAGCCCCAGCATTTT
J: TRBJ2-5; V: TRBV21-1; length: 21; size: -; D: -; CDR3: CASSTYPGQGGLTLLQGTQYF; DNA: TGTGCCAGCAGCACTTACCCAGGACAGGGGGGACTTACACTCTTACAAGGGACCCAGTACTTC
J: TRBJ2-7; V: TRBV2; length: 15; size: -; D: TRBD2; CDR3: CASSLLAGSSYEQYF; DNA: TGTGCCAGCAGTCTACTAGCGGGAAGCTCCTACGAGCAGTACTTC
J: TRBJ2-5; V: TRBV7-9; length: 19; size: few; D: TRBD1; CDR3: CASRSRDRGPRPYQETQYF; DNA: TGTGCCAGCAGGAGCCGGGACAGGGGGCCCCGACCCTACCAAGAGACCCAGTACTTC
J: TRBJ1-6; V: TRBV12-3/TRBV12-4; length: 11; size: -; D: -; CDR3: CASRGRGPLHF; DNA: TGTGCCAGCAGGGGCAGGGGACCCCTCCACTTT
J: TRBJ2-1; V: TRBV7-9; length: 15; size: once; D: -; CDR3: CASSLAAAEGNEQFF; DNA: TGTGCCAGCAGCTTAGCAGCCGCGGAAGGCAATGAGCAGTTCTTC
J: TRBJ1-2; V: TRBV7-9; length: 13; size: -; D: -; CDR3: CASSLVGGDGYTF; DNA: TGTGCCAGCAGCTTAGTTGGGGGGGACGGCTACACCTTC
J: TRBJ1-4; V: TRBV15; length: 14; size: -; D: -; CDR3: CATSRGQGNEKLFF; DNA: TGTGCCACCAGCAGAGGGCAGGGTAATGAAAAACTGTTTTTT
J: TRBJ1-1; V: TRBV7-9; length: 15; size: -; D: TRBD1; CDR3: CAAISTDRVNTEAFF; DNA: TGTGCCGCTATTAGCACTGACAGGGTGAACACTGAAGCTTTCTTT
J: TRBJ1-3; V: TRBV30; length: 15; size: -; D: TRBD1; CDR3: CAWSTARGPGNTIYF; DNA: TGTGCCTGGAGCACCGCCAGGGGGCCTGGAAACACCATATATTTT
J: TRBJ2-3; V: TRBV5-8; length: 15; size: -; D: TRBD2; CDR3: CASSLGLAGGDTQYF; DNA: TGTGCCAGCAGCTTGGGGCTAGCGGGGGGAGATACGCAGTATTTT
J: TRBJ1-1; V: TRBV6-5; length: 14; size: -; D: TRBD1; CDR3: CASRVDRGGTEAFF; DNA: TGTGCCAGCAGGGTGGACAGGGGAGGGACTGAAGCTTTCTTT
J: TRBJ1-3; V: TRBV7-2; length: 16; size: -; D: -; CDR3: CASSELGGGSGNTIYF; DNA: TGTGCCAGCAGCGAACTGGGGGGGGGATCTGGAAACACCATATATTTT
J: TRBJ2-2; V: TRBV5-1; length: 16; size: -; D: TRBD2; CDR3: CASSTGTSGITGELFF; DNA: TGCGCCAGCAGCACCGGGACTAGCGGGATTACCGGGGAGCTGTTTTTT
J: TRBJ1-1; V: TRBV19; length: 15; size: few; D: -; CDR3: CASSGQGNGLTEAFF; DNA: TGTGCCAGTAGTGGTCAGGGTAACGGGTTAACTGAAGCTTTCTTT
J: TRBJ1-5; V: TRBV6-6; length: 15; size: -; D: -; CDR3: CASFEGAGGDQPQHF; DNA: TGTGCCTCCTTCGAGGGAGCGGGAGGGGATCAGCCCCAGCATTTT
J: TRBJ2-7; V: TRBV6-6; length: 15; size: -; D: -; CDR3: CASSTTGSPNYEQYF; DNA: TGTGCCAGCAGCACTACAGGGTCCCCGAACTACGAGCAGTACTTC
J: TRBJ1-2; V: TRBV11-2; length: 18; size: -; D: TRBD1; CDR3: CASNSPRQGALANYGYTF; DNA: TGTGCCAGCAACTCTCCCCGACAGGGGGCCTTAGCTAACTATGGCTACACCTTC
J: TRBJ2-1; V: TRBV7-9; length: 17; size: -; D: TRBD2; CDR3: CASSLAGTSGRGGEQFF; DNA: TGTGCCAGCAGCTTAGCCGGGACTAGCGGGAGAGGCGGTGAGCAGTTCTTC
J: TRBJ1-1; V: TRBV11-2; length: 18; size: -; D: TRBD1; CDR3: CASSPLSLKTTGDEAAFF; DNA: TGTGCCAGCAGCCCCCTTAGCCTAAAGACCACAGGGGACGAGGCAGCTTTCTTT
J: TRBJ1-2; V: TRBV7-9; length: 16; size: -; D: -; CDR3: CASSPGQIQINYGYTF; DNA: TGTGCCAGCAGCCCAGGACAGATTCAGATTAACTATGGCTACACCTTC
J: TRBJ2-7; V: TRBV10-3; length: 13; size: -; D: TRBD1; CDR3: CAISRRTGYEQYF; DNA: TGTGCCATCAGCCGCCGGACAGGGTACGAGCAGTACTTC
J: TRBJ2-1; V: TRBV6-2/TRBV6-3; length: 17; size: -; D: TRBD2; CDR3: CASSYGVFRGRRNEQFF; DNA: TGTGCCAGCAGTTACGGTGTGTTCCGCGGGAGGCGCAATGAGCAGTTCTTC
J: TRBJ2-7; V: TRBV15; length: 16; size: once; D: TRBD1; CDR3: CATSRDRDRGISEQYF; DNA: TGTGCCACCAGCAGAGACCGGGACAGGGGGATCAGCGAGCAGTACTTC
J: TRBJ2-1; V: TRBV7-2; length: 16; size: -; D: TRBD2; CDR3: CASSLAVRGGWDEQFF; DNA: TGTGCCAGCAGCTTAGCGGTACGGGGGGGTTGGGATGAGCAGTTCTTC
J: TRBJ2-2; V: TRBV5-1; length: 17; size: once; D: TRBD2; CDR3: CASSSFGAGVNTGELFF; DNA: TGCGCCAGCAGCTCCTTCGGAGCGGGAGTAAACACCGGGGAGCTGTTTTTT
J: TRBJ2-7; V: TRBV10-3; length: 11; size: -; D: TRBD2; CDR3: CAIRGGDEQYF; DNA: TGTGCCATCAGGGGGGGGGACGAGCAGTACTTC
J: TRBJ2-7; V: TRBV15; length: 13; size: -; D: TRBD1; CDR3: CATSRDPTGEQYF; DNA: TGTGCCACCAGCAGAGATCCGACAGGGGAGCAGTACTTC
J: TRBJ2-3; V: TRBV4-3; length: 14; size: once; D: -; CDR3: CASSQEVRGDTQYF; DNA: TGCGCCAGCAGCCAAGAAGTTCGAGGGGATACGCAGTATTTT
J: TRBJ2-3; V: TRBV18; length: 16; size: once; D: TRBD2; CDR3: CASSLTSGRSTDTQYF; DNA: TGTGCCAGCTCACTCACTAGCGGGAGGTCCACAGATACGCAGTATTTT
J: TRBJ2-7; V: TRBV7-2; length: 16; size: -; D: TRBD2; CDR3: CASSFTWAGGLYEQYF; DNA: TGTGCCAGCAGCTTTACATGGGCGGGAGGCCTCTACGAGCAGTACTTC
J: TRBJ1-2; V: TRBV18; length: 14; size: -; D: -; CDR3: CASSPGGRNYGYTF; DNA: TGTGCCAGCTCACCGGGCGGGAGGAACTATGGCTACACCTTC
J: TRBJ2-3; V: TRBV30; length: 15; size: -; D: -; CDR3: CAWSVVGGGTDTQYF; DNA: TGTGCCTGGAGTGTGGTGGGCGGGGGCACAGATACGCAGTATTTT
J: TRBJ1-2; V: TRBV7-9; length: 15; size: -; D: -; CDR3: CASSPATAFSYGYTF; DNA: TGTGCCAGCAGCCCCGCGACAGCCTTTTCCTATGGCTACACCTTC
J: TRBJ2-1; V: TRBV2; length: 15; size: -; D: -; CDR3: CASTKDLPAHNEQFF; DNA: TGTGCCAGCACCAAGGACTTGCCCGCCCACAATGAGCAGTTCTTC
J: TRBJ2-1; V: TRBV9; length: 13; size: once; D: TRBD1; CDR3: CASTGTEYNEQFF; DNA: TGTGCGTCAACCGGGACAGAGTACAATGAGCAGTTCTTC
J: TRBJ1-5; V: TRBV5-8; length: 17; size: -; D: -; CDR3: CASSLGIQVPSNQPQHF; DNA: TGTGCCAGCAGCTTGGGTATCCAGGTGCCTAGCAATCAGCCCCAGCATTTT
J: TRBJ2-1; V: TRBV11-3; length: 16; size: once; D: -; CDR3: CASSPGGRTAYNEQFF; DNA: TGTGCCAGCAGTCCGGGTGGCAGAACTGCCTACAATGAGCAGTTCTTC